This T cell receptor (beta chain) emerged from a study of T and B cells in COVID-19 patients. Turning to the study itself: Peripheral blood came from COVID-19 patients with active infection or after recovery.

Multiplex PCR with BIOMED2 TRB-A/B primer pools amplified TRB rearrangements. TCRdb ran MiXCR on the multiplex PCR reads and lists one entry per CDR3 protein. This table holds thousands of distinct CDR3 sequences, roughly a third found once. TRB was amplified from approximately 250-500 ng of blood genomic DNA. Concerning this clonotype: A clone one base away is much larger, so this may be a read error.

The clonotype comes from a human donor who had recovered from COVID-19. Material: blood.

The CDR3 sequence is CASSTQGRTYEQYV. The CDR3, as DNA: TGTGCCAGTAGTACACAGGGCCGGACCTACGAGCAGTACGTC. The chain couples TRBV19 to TRBJ2-7; D is possibly TRBD1 (6 bases). The CDR3 runs 14 residues. V shed 4 bases and J shed 2 bases, with 12 bases lying between them. CDR1 and CDR2 (germline): LNHDA, SQIVND (reference sequence).